These 13 T cell receptor beta chains came from one sample sequenced in a study of shared clonotypes between healthy human individuals. Clones were sequenced by immunoSEQ multiplex PCR, and TCRdb holds only the in-frame ones, with some missing. The sample includes 1.5 million to 2.5 million clones, about 94% of them seen just once. It was CD45RO-negative cells, positively selected for CCR7, that made up naive CD8 cells, with terminally differentiated effector memory CD45RA+ cells excluded. The material sequenced was naive CD8+ T cells sorted from blood. The receptors come from a man aged 18 to 29 in good health.

Notes on this clone: The sample has other DNA sequences that encode this CDR3 too. J is TRBJ2-3 and V is TRBV7-2; 10 nucleotides line up with TRBD2. The CDR3 contains 14 residues. Trimming removed 2 bases from V and 5 bases from J; junction bases left unmatched: 1. Germline V gene data show CDR1 as SGHTA and CDR2 as FQGNSA. The CDR3 spells CASSLPSGRDTQYF. The DNA of the CDR3 is TGTGCCAGCAGCTTACCTAGCGGGAGAGATACGCAGTATTTT.

The chain carries TRBV5-8 and TRBJ1-5, with D uncertain. CDR3 length equals 15 residues. CDR1 and CDR2 from the germline V gene are SGHTS and YDEGEE. V lost 4 bases to trimming and J lost 5 bases, with 16 bases between them. CDR3 sequence reads: CASSQGPAGYQPQHF. The CDR3 DNA reads TGTGCCAGCAGCCAAGGACCCGCCGGTTATCAGCCCCAGCATTTT.

V usage is TRBV4-3 and J usage is TRBJ2-4; a weak D match, TRBD2 (7 bases). V was shortened by 3 bases and J by 3 bases, with 18 bases between the two germline ends. The germline gives CDR1 LGHNA, CDR2 YSLEER. This CDR3 spans 17 amino acids. CDR3 sequence: CASSQGSGGADKNIQYF. Here the CDR3 DNA reads TGCGCCAGCAGCCAGGGTTCGGGGGGCGCGGACAAAAACATTCAGTACTTC.

The V call is TRBV10-2, the J call TRBJ2-7, with 8 nucleotides matching TRBD1. The CDR3 covers 13 residues. The J segment lost 2 bases and the V segment lost 6 bases, leaving 3 bases of the junction unmatched. Germline CDR1 WSHSY, CDR2 SAAADI. CDR3 bases: TGCGCCAGCAGACAGGGACAGGCCTACGAGCAGTACTTC. Translation gives CASRQGQAYEQYF.

The chain carries TRBV27 and TRBJ1-1; TRBD1 might be the D (5 bases). CDR3 length: 14 amino acids. The ends were cut back, 2 bases at V and 5 bases at J, with 12 bases in the middle. CDR1 is MNHEY, CDR2 SMNVEV, per germline (reference sequence). The CDR3 reads CASSLRGVRTEAFF. The DNA for the CDR3 is TGTGCCAGCAGTTTACGGGGGGTTCGAACTGAAGCTTTCTTT.

The CDR3 nucleotides read TGCGCCAGCAGCCAAGGAAGGGGCCAGTACGAGCAGTACTTC. This sequence encodes CASSQGRGQYEQYF. The genes are TRBV4-3 and TRBJ2-7, with D maybe TRBD1 (5 bases). Germline values: CDR1 LGHNA, CDR2 YSLEER. Trimming cost V 1 base and J 4 bases, with 11 bases left between them. The CDR3 covers 14 residues.

This chain uses TRBV4-1 with TRBJ1-5; D is unresolved. Looked up from germline, CDR1 is MGHRA and CDR2 is YSYEKL. V lost 0 bases, J lost 1 base, and 7 bases lay in between. There are 15 residues in the CDR3. The CDR3: CASSQDRWSNQPQHF. The CDR3 DNA reads TGCGCCAGCAGCCAAGATCGTTGGAGCAATCAGCCCCAGCATTTT.

The V and J genes are TRBV7-6 and TRBJ1-1, with D perhaps TRBD1 (6 bases). The CDR3 extends over 13 amino acids. With 1 base removed from V and 5 bases from J, the gap between germline ends came to 8 bases. Per germline, CDR1 SGHVS and CDR2 FNYEAQ. CDR3 nucleotide sequence: TGTGCCAGCAGCTTAGAGACAGGAACTGAAGCTTTCTTT. Its protein is CASSLETGTEAFF.

The gene calls are TRBV6-6 and TRBJ1-6; 8 bases agree with TRBD1. Germline CDR1 and CDR2: MNHNY and SVGAGI (reference sequence). With 9 bases clipped from V and 7 bases from J, the junction kept 5 bases outside the gene matches. This CDR3 comprises 13 residues. The chain's CDR3 is CASRTGPNSPLHF. In DNA form, the CDR3 reads TGTGCCAGTAGGACAGGGCCAAATTCACCCCTCCACTTT.

The CDR3 region is CASSLSQGVLNTEAFF. In DNA form, the CDR3 reads TGCGCCAGCAGCTTGAGTCAGGGAGTTTTGAACACTGAAGCTTTCTTT. V gene TRBV5-1 combines with J gene TRBJ1-1; D is perhaps TRBD1 (5 bases). V lost 1 base, J lost 0 bases, and 13 bases lay in between. CDR1 is SGHRS, CDR2 YFSETQ, per germline. This CDR3 spans 16 amino acids. The whole variable domain, filled in from reference TRBV5-1 and TRBJ1-1, reads KAGVTQTPRYLIKTRGQQVTLSCSPISGHRSVSWYQQTPGQGLQFLFEYFSETQRNKGNFPGRFSGRQFSNSRSEMNVSTLELGDSALYLCASSLSQGVLNTEAFFGQGTRLTVV.

The chain recombines TRBV9 with TRBJ2-3; D possibly corresponds to TRBD2 (5 bases). The germline gives CDR1 SGDLS, CDR2 YYNGEE. The V and J ends lost 6 bases and 2 bases respectively, with 16 bases between them. This CDR3 region has 15 residues. CDR3 region: CASTRTPIDTDTQYF. The CDR3 coding sequence is TGTGCCAGCACCCGGACTCCGATCGACACAGATACGCAGTATTTT.

Details on this clone: The same CDR3 arises from other DNA sequences in this sample as well. The rearrangement links TRBV2 to TRBJ1-1; D gene ambiguous. This CDR3 has 13 amino acids. From germline, CDR1 is SNHLY and CDR2 FYNNEI. Deletions cut 3 bases from V and 1 base from J, with 6 bases between. The CDR3 nucleotides are TGTGCCAGCAGTGATTCGTCGAACACTGAAGCTTTCTTT. Protein sequence: CASSDSSNTEAFF.

The gene calls are TRBV10-2 and TRBJ1-1, with TRBD1 as a possible D gene (5 bases). This CDR3 has 14 amino acids. CDR1 and CDR2 from the germline V gene are WSHSY and SAAADI. V was clipped by 2 bases and J by 4 bases, with 11 bases between them. CDR3 nucleotides: TGCGCCAGCAGTGAGCCCCGACAGCCCACTGAAGCTTTCTTT. Residues: CASSEPRQPTEAFF.